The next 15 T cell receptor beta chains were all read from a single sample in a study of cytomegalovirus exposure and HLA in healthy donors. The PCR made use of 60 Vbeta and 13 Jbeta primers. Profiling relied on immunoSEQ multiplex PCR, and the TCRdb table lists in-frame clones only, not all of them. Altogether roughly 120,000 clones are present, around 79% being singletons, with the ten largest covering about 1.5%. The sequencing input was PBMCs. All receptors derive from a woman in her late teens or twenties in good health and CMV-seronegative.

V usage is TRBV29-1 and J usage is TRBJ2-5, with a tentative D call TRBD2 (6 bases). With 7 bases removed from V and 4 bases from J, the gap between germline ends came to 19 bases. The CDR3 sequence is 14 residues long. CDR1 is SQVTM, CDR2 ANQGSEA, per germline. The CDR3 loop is CSESPGGRGETQYF. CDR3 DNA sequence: TGCAGCGAATCCCCCGGGGGACGAGGAGAGACCCAGTACTTC.

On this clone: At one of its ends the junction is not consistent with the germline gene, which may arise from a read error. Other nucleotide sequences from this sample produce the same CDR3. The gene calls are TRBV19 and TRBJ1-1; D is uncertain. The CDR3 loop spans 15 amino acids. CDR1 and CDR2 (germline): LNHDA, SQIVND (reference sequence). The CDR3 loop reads CASNKEGPMNTEAFF. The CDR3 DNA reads TGCGCCAGTAATAAGGAGGGCCCGATGAACACTGAAGCTTTCTTT.

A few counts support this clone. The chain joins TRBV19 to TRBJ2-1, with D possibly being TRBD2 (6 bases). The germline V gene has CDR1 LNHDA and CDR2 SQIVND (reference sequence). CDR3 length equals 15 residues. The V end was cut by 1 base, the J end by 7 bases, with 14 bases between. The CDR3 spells CASSIVGDSWNEQFF. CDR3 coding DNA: TGTGCCAGTAGTATAGTGGGGGACTCTTGGAATGAGCAGTTCTTC.

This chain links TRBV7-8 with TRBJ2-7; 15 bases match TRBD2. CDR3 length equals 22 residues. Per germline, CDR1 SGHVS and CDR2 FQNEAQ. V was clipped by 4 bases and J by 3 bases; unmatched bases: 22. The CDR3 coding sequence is TGTGCCAGCAGCTCCCGCCAGGGCTCCTGGACTAGCGGGAGGGGTATATTCTACGAGCAGTACTTC. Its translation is CASSSRQGSWTSGRGIFYEQYF. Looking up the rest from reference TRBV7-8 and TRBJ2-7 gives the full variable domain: GAGVSQSPRYKVAKRGQDVALRCDPISGHVSLFWYQQALGQGPEFLTYFQNEAQLDKSGLPSDRFFAERPEGSVSTLKIQRTQQEDSAVYLCASSSRQGSWTSGRGIFYEQYFGPGTRLTVT.

The CDR3 is CASSSRRGSVLEQYF. In nucleotides, the CDR3 is TGTGCCAGCAGCTCTCGGAGAGGGAGTGTGCTCGAGCAGTACTTC. The chain has TRBV5-6 and TRBJ2-7, with D possibly being TRBD2 (5 bases). The CDR3 length is 15 residues. Germline V gene data show CDR1 as SGHDT and CDR2 as YYEEEE. V shed 3 bases and J shed 6 bases, with 19 bases lying between them.

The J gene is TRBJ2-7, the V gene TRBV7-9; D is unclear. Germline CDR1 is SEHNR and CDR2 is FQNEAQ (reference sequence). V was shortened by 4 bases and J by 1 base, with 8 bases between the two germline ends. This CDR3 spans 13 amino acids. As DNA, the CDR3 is TGTGCCAGCAGCTCCGGCGGTTCCTACGAGCAGTACTTC. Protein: CASSSGGSYEQYF.

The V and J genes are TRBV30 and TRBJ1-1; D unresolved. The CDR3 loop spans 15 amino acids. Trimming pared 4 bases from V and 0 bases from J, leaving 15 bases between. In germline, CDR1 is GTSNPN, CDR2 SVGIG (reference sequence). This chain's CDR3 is CAWKPFGEVNTEAFF. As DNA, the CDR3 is TGTGCCTGGAAACCCTTTGGGGAGGTGAACACTGAAGCTTTCTTT.

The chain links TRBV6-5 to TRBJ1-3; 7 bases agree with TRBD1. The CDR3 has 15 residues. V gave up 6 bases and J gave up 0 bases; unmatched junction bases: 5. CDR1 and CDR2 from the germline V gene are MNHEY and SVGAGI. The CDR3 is CASRSRTGSGNTIYF. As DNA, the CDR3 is TGTGCCAGCAGGTCCCGGACAGGCTCTGGAAACACCATATATTTT.

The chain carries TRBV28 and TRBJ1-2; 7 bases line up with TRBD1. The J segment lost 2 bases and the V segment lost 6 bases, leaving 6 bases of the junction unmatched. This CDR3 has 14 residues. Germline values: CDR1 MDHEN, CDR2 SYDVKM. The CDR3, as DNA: TGTGCCAGCAGCCACGGGACAGAGAACTATGGCTACACCTTC. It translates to CASSHGTENYGYTF.

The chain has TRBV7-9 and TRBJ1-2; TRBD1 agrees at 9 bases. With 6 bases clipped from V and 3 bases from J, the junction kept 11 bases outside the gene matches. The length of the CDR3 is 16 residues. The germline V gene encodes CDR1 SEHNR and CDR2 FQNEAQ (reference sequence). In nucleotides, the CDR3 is TGTGCCAGCAGTTCTGGGACAGGGAGATCGTACTATGGCTACACCTTC. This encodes CASSSGTGRSYYGYTF.

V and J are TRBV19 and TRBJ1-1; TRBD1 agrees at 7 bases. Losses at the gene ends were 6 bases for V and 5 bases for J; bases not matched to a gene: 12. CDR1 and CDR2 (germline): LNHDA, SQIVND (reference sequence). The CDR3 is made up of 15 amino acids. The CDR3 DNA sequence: TGTGCCAGTAGATCTAATCAAGCAGGGGGTACTGAAGCTTTCTTT. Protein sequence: CASRSNQAGGTEAFF.

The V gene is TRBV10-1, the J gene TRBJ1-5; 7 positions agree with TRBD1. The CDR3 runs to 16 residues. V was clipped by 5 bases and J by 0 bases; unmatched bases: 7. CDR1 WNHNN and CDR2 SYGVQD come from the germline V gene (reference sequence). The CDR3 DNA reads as TGCGCCAGCAGTAGACCCCAGGGGGATAGCAATCAGCCCCAGCATTTT. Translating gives CASSRPQGDSNQPQHF.

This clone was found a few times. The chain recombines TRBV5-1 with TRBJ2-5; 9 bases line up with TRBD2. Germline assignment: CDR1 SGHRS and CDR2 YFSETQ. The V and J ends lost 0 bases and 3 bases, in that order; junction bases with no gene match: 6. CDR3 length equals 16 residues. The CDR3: CASSLAGVAGEETQYF. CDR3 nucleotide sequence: TGCGCCAGCAGCTTGGCCGGAGTAGCGGGGGAAGAGACCCAGTACTTC.

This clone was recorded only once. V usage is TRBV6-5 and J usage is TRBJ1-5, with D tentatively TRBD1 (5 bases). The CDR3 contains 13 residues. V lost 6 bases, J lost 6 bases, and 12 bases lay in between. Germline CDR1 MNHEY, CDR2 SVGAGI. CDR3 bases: TGTGCCAGCAGCGCGGGGGGGGGTCAGCCCCAGCATTTT. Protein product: CASSAGGGQPQHF.

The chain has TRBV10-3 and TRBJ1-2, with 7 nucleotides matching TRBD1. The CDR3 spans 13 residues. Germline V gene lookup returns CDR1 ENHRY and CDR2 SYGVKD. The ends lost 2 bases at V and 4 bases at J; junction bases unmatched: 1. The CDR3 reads CAISERDSYGYTF. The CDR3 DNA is TGTGCCATCAGTGAGCGGGACAGCTATGGCTACACCTTC.